These 28 T cell receptor beta chains came from one sample sequenced in a study of early T cells in non-severe SARS-CoV-2 infection. TCRdb re-derived calls from the 5' RACE reads in MiXCR, one entry per CDR3 protein. There are over 35,000 distinct CDR3 sequences in the sample; roughly 6.2% occur only once, and around 8% lies in the top ten. Sequenced here: whole blood, sampled at baseline. The source of these receptors is an adult who was a healthcare worker with PCR-confirmed SARS-CoV-2 infection or an uninfected control (not recorded which).

The chain has TRBV29-1 and TRBJ2-5; D is perhaps TRBD2 (5 bases). Germline V lookup: CDR1 SQVTM, CDR2 ANQGSEA. Trimming pared 4 bases from V and 2 bases from J, leaving 14 bases between. The CDR3 covers 14 residues. The chain's CDR3 is CSVGGQIPQETQYF. The CDR3 DNA reads as TGCAGCGTTGGAGGGCAGATTCCGCAAGAGACCCAGTACTTC. The whole variable domain, filled in from reference TRBV29-1 and TRBJ2-5, reads SAVISQKPSRDICQRGTSLTIQCQVDSQVTMMFWYRQQPGQSLTLIATANQGSEATYESGFVIDKFPISRPNLTFSTLTVSNMSPEDSSIYLCSVGGQIPQETQYFGPGTRLLVL.

This clonotype was seen at least ten times. The gene calls are TRBV9 and TRBJ2-6; 10 nucleotides align to TRBD1. Germline V CDR1 and CDR2: SGDLS, YYNGEE. The CDR3 contains 17 residues. V lost 4 bases, J lost 3 bases, and 7 bases stayed unmatched. DNA for the CDR3: TGTGCCAGCAGCCCGCGGGACAGGGGTGGTGGGGCCAACGTCCTGACTTTC. Translated, it gives CASSPRDRGGGANVLTF.

This clonotype came up many times. The chain joins TRBV7-9 to TRBJ2-3; D is perhaps TRBD1 or TRBD2 (5 bases each). There are 15 residues in the CDR3. V lost 5 bases, J lost 0 bases, and 12 bases lay in between. Germline assignment: CDR1 SEHNR and CDR2 FQNEAQ (reference sequence). CDR3 region: CASSPVEGSTDTQYF. The DNA of the CDR3 is TGTGCCAGCAGCCCAGTTGAGGGGAGCACAGATACGCAGTATTTT.

This clonotype occurred many times. The rearrangement links TRBV7-9 to TRBJ1-1; D gene unclear. V was pared by 6 bases and J by 7 bases, with 12 bases between. Germline V gene data show CDR1 as SEHNR and CDR2 as FQNEAQ (reference sequence). This CDR3 contains 12 residues. The CDR3 here is CASRRAYDEAFF. CDR3 DNA: TGTGCCAGCAGGAGGGCCTACGATGAAGCTTTCTTT. The variable domain in full, with the rest retrieved from reference TRBV7-9 and TRBJ1-1, is DTGVSQNPRHKITKRGQNVTFRCDPISEHNRLYWYRQTLGQGPEFLTYFQNEAQLEKSRLLSDRFSAERPKGSFSTLEIQRTEQGDSAMYLCASRRAYDEAFFGQGTRLTVV.

This clonotype showed up many times. The V gene is TRBV6-2 or TRBV6-3, the J gene TRBJ2-7, with D unclear. Germline V gives CDR1 MNHEY, CDR2 SVGEGT. V was cut by 2 bases and J by 1 base, with 6 bases left in between. The CDR3 runs to 13 residues. The DNA of the CDR3 is TGTGCCAGCAGTTACCACAAATCCTACGAGCAGTACTTC. Its protein is CASSYHKSYEQYF.

In its sample, this clonotype was seen many times. The chain combines TRBV6-5 with TRBJ2-1; 15 bases are a match to TRBD2. This CDR3 is 17 amino acids long. V was pared by 5 bases and J by 7 bases, with 9 bases of the junction left unmatched. Germline assignment: CDR1 MNHEY and CDR2 SVGAGI. The CDR3 protein is CASSRPPGTSGGNEQFF. CDR3 sequence (DNA): TGTGCCAGCAGTCGCCCCCCCGGGACTAGCGGGGGGAATGAGCAGTTCTTC.

This clonotype was counted a few times. This chain joins TRBV13 and TRBJ2-2, with a tentative D call TRBD2 (5 bases). Germline assignment: CDR1 PRHDT and CDR2 FYEKMQ (reference sequence). The V and J ends lost 4 bases and 2 bases respectively, with 14 bases between them. The CDR3 contains 16 residues. CDR3 DNA sequence: TGTGCCAGCAGCTCCAGACTACAATACAACACCGGGGAGCTGTTTTTT. Amino acids: CASSSRLQYNTGELFF.

This chain links TRBV6-2 or TRBV6-3 with TRBJ2-3; tentatively, D is TRBD2 (5 bases). The germline CDR1 and CDR2 sequences are MNHEY and SVGEGT. The CDR3 contains 13 residues. V was trimmed by 6 bases and J by 8 bases, leaving 15 bases between them. The CDR3 loop is CASSSGLGVTQYF. As DNA, the CDR3 is TGTGCCAGCAGCTCGGGCCTCGGGGTTACGCAGTATTTT.

This clonotype was seen at least ten times. The gene calls are TRBV10-3 and TRBJ2-5, with 9 bases that match TRBD2. Germline CDR1 reads ENHRY; CDR2 reads SYGVKD. The CDR3 is made up of 15 amino acids. The V gene end was trimmed by 5 bases and the J gene end by 1 base; junction bases not matched to a gene: 5. CDR3 bases: TGTGCCATCAGTCAAAGCGGGGGGATCCAAGAGACCCAGTACTTC. Translated: CAISQSGGIQETQYF.

This clonotype was counted ten times or more. The rearrangement links TRBV7-9 to TRBJ1-3; D is uncertain. Germline CDR1 is SEHNR and CDR2 is FQNEAQ (reference sequence). With 5 bases removed from V and 0 bases from J, the gap between germline ends came to 14 bases. CDR3 length: 16 amino acids. Here the CDR3 reads CASSRHSASSGNTIYF. In nucleotides, the CDR3 is TGTGCCAGCAGCCGACACTCAGCTAGCTCTGGAAACACCATATATTTT.

This clonotype was detected only a few times. This chain links TRBV3-1 with TRBJ2-2; 7 bases map to TRBD1. CDR1 and CDR2 (germline): LGHDT, YNNKEL (reference sequence). This CDR3 contains 16 residues. V dropped 4 bases and J dropped 2; count of bases not matched to a gene: 7. This CDR3 reads CASSPYRGTNTGELFF. CDR3 DNA sequence: TGTGCCAGCAGCCCTTACAGGGGAACTAACACCGGGGAGCTGTTTTTT. Complete variable domain (other parts from reference TRBV3-1 and TRBJ2-2): DTAVSQTPKYLVTQMGNDKSIKCEQNLGHDTMYWYKQDSKKFLKIMFSYNNKELIINETVPNRFSPKSPDKAHLNLHINSLELGDSAVYFCASSPYRGTNTGELFFGEGSRLTVL.

In this sample, this clonotype turned up a few times. The chain carries TRBV6-1 and TRBJ1-5; D is unclear. The V end lost 7 bases, the J end lost 9 bases, and 16 bases lay between the germline ends. Germline V gives CDR1 MNHNS, CDR2 SASEGT. The CDR3 totals 13 residues. The CDR3 reads CASTRDGLRPQHF. The DNA for the CDR3 is TGTGCCAGCACGAGGGATGGTCTTCGGCCCCAGCATTTT.

The chain links TRBV14 to TRBJ2-7, with D possibly matching TRBD1 (6 bases). The germline gives CDR1 SGHDN, CDR2 FVKESK. V was clipped by 0 bases and J by 6 bases, with 12 bases between them. This CDR3 contains 14 residues. The CDR3 bases are TGTGCCAGCAGCCAAGATTGGCAGGGGAGCGAGCAGTACTTC. It encodes CASSQDWQGSEQYF. The full variable domain, completed using reference TRBV14 and TRBJ2-7, is EAGVTQFPSHSVIEKGQTVTLRCDPISGHDNLYWYRRVMGKEIKFLLHFVKESKQDESGMPNNRFLAERTGGTYSTLKVQPAELEDSGVYFCASSQDWQGSEQYFGPGTRLTVT.

This clonotype was observed many times. V is TRBV29-1 and J is TRBJ1-2, with no clear D. Germline V gene data show CDR1 as SQVTM and CDR2 as ANQGSEA. The CDR3 has 14 residues. V was clipped by 4 bases and J by 0 bases, with 12 bases between them. In DNA, the CDR3 is TGCAGCGTTGTCGTCGAGGCAGCTAACTATGGCTACACCTTC. Translation gives CSVVVEAANYGYTF. The entire variable domain, with the rest obtained from reference TRBV29-1 and TRBJ1-2, is as follows: SAVISQKPSRDICQRGTSLTIQCQVDSQVTMMFWYRQQPGQSLTLIATANQGSEATYESGFVIDKFPISRPNLTFSTLTVSNMSPEDSSIYLCSVVVEAANYGYTFGSGTRLTVV.

This clonotype was recorded many times. The CDR3 loop is CASSLLVNTEAFF. The CDR3 DNA sequence: TGTGCCAGCAGCTTATTAGTGAACACTGAAGCTTTCTTT. The chain uses TRBV7-9 and TRBJ1-1, with D uncertain. With 2 bases removed from V and 0 bases from J, the gap between germline ends came to 4 bases. Germline CDR1 is SEHNR and CDR2 is FQNEAQ (reference sequence). The CDR3 extends over 13 amino acids.

In its sample, this clonotype was seen many times. The rearrangement uses TRBV4-1 and TRBJ1-2; D gene ambiguous. With 6 bases removed from V and 4 bases from J, the gap between germline ends came to 15 bases. The CDR3 loop spans 14 amino acids. Germline loops: CDR1 MGHRA, CDR2 YSYEKL. CDR3 bases: TGCGCCAGCAGGACCCCTTTTGAGGGCTATGGCTACACCTTC. Its translation: CASRTPFEGYGYTF.

This clonotype was counted ten times or more. The rearrangement links TRBV7-2 to TRBJ2-7; D remains ambiguous. The CDR3 runs to 12 residues. The V end was cut by 5 bases, the J end by 2 bases, with 7 bases between. Germline V gives CDR1 SGHTA, CDR2 FQGNSA. CDR3 DNA sequence: TGTGCCAGCAGCCCTTTTGCCTACGAGCAGTACTTC. This codes for CASSPFAYEQYF.

This chain links TRBV3-1 with TRBJ2-7, with D unclear. The V gene's germline CDR1 is LGHDT and CDR2 YNNKEL (reference sequence). The V and J ends lost 4 bases and 3 bases respectively, with 13 bases between them. The CDR3 extends over 14 amino acids. As DNA, the CDR3 is TGTGCCAGCAGCCTGGGAACTGGAAACTACGAGCAGTACTTC. Its translation: CASSLGTGNYEQYF.

This clonotype has at least ten counts. DNA of the CDR3: TGTGCCAGCAGCCCGAATGAAAAACTGTTTTTT. Amino acids: CASSPNEKLFF. The J gene is TRBJ1-4, the V gene TRBV7-9; D gene unclear. In germline, CDR1 is SEHNR, CDR2 FQNEAQ (reference sequence). This CDR3 spans 11 amino acids. V lost 5 bases and J lost 5, with 3 bases in between. The complete variable domain, with remaining parts taken from reference TRBV7-9 and TRBJ1-4, reads DTGVSQNPRHKITKRGQNVTFRCDPISEHNRLYWYRQTLGQGPEFLTYFQNEAQLEKSRLLSDRFSAERPKGSFSTLEIQRTEQGDSAMYLCASSPNEKLFFGSGTQLSVL.

The sample holds many counts of this clonotype. This chain connects TRBV7-8 to TRBJ2-7; the match to TRBD2 covers 11 bases. Looked up from germline, CDR1 is SGHVS and CDR2 is FQNEAQ. The V and J ends lost 4 bases and 3 bases, in that order; junction bases with no gene match: 2. This CDR3 is 14 amino acids long. Written as DNA, the CDR3 is TGTGCCAGCAGCTCGACTAGCGGGGTCTACGAGCAGTACTTC. Protein product: CASSSTSGVYEQYF.

This clonotype was recorded many times. The V and J genes are TRBV18 and TRBJ2-5; a weak D match, TRBD1 (5 bases). The germline gives CDR1 KGHSH, CDR2 LQKENI. V was cut by 4 bases and J by 5 bases, with 14 bases left in between. The CDR3 spans 14 residues. CDR3 in DNA: TGTGCCAGCTCACGACAGACCAGGTCGGAGACCCAGTACTTC. The encoded protein is CASSRQTRSETQYF.

This rearrangement joins TRBV15 to TRBJ2-2; tentatively, D is TRBD2 (5 bases). The CDR3 length is 14 residues. In germline, CDR1 is LNHNV, CDR2 YYDKDF (reference sequence). V lost 5 bases and J lost 4, with 11 bases in between. In DNA form, the CDR3 reads TGTGCCACCAGCGAGTTCGGAGGCACCGGGGAGCTGTTTTTT. Its protein product is CATSEFGGTGELFF. Complete variable domain (other parts from reference TRBV15 and TRBJ2-2): DAMVIQNPRYQVTQFGKPVTLSCSQTLNHNVMYWYQQKSSQAPKLLFHYYDKDFNNEADTPDNFQSRRPNTSFCFLDIRSPGLGDTAMYLCATSEFGGTGELFFGEGSRLTVL.

CDR3 loop: CASSLGEGGAYEQYF. As DNA, the CDR3 is TGTGCCAGCAGTCTCGGGGAAGGGGGGGCCTACGAGCAGTACTTC. The chain carries TRBV12-3 or TRBV12-4 and TRBJ2-7; weak D call: TRBD2 (7 bases). V was clipped by 5 bases and J by 2 bases, with 16 bases between them. The length of the CDR3 is 15 residues.

This clonotype has ten or more counts. V gene TRBV6-5 combines with J gene TRBJ1-2, with 8 nucleotides matching TRBD1. Germline V gives CDR1 MNHEY, CDR2 SVGAGI. J was trimmed by 6 bases and V by 7 bases; bases with no gene match: 7. CDR3 size: 13 residues. The CDR3 loop is CASISGQGHGYTF. The CDR3 bases are TGTGCCAGCATCTCAGGACAGGGCCATGGCTACACCTTC.

This clonotype was detected many times. The J gene is TRBJ1-5, the V gene TRBV28; D may be TRBD1 (5 bases). CDR1 and CDR2 (germline): MDHEN, SYDVKM. The CDR3 covers 17 residues. The V gene lost 1 base and the J gene lost 0 bases, with 13 bases spanning the gap. In DNA, the CDR3 is TGTGCCAGCAGTTTATCCGGGGCTCAATATAGCAATCAGCCCCAGCATTTT. Amino acid sequence: CASSLSGAQYSNQPQHF.

This clonotype was seen ten or more times. The rearrangement links TRBV11-2 to TRBJ2-7; D call uncertain. In germline, CDR1 is SGHAT, CDR2 FQNNGV. The ends were cut back, 1 base at V and 6 bases at J, with 7 bases in the middle. This CDR3 is 12 amino acids long. CDR3 sequence: CASSLVVGEQYF. In DNA form, the CDR3 reads TGTGCCAGCAGCTTAGTAGTGGGCGAGCAGTACTTC. The full variable domain, rest sourced from reference TRBV11-2 and TRBJ2-7, is EAGVAQSPRYKIIEKRQSVAFWCNPISGHATLYWYQQILGQGPKLLIQFQNNGVVDDSQLPKDRFSAERLKGVDSTLKIQPAKLEDSAVYLCASSLVVGEQYFGPGTRLTVT.

This clonotype was seen at least ten times. V is TRBV7-9 and J is TRBJ2-3; 10 positions match TRBD2. V was pared by 2 bases and J by 7 bases, with 9 bases of the junction left unmatched. The CDR3 is 16 residues long. Per germline, CDR1 SEHNR and CDR2 FQNEAQ (reference sequence). CDR3 sequence (DNA): TGTGCCAGCAGCTTACCCCTAGGACTAGCGGTGAATACGCAGTATTTT. This encodes CASSLPLGLAVNTQYF.

This clonotype was seen ten or more times. This sequence joins TRBV27 and TRBJ1-1, with 8 bases identical to TRBD1. The CDR3 runs 13 residues. V lost 3 bases to trimming and J lost 7 bases; unmatched junction nucleotides: 4. Germline CDR1 MNHEY, CDR2 SMNVEV (reference sequence). The CDR3 coding sequence is TGTGCCAGCAGTTTCCGCGACAGGGGTGAAGCTTTCTTT. This codes for CASSFRDRGEAFF.